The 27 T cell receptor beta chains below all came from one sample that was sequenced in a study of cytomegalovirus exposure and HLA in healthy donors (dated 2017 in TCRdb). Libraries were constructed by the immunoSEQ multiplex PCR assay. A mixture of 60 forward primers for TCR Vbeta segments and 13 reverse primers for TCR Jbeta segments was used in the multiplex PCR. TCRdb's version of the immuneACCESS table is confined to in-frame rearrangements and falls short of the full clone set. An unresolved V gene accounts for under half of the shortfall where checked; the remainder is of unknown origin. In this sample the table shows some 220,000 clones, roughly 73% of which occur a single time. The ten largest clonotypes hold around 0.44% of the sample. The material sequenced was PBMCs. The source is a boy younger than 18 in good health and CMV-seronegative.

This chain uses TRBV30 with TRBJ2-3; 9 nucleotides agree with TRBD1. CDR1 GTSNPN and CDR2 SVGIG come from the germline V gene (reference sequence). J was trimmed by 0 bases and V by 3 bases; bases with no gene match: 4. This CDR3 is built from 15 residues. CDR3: CAWRLDRGSTDTQYF. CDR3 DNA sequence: TGTGCCTGGAGGTTGGACAGGGGCAGCACAGATACGCAGTATTTT.

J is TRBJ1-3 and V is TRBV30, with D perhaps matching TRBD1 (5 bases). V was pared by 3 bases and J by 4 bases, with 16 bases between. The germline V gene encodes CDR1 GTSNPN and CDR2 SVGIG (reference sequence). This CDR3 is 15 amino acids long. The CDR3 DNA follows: TGTGCCTGGAGCTCCGGGGGGTCAGGGGGAAACACCATATATTTT. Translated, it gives CAWSSGGSGGNTIYF. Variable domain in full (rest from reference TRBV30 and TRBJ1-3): SQTIHQWPATLVQPVGSPLSLECTVEGTSNPNLYWYRQAAGRGLQLLFYSVGIGQISSEVPQNLSASRPQDRQFILSSKKLLLSDSGFYLCAWSSGGSGGNTIYFGEGSWLTVV.

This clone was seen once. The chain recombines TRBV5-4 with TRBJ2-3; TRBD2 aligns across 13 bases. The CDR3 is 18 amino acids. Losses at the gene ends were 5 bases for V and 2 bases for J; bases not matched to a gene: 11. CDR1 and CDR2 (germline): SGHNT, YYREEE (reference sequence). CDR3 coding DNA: TGTGCCAGCAGGCCCTCCCCGGGACTAGCGGGGAACACAGATACGCAGTATTTT. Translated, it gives CASRPSPGLAGNTDTQYF.

The CDR3 loop is CASSGEAGQPQHF. The CDR3 DNA reads TGTGCCAGCAGCGGTGAGGCGGGTCAGCCCCAGCATTTT. The J gene is TRBJ1-5, the V gene TRBV9; D not certain. Germline V lookup: CDR1 SGDLS, CDR2 YYNGEE. The CDR3 is 13 amino acids. Trimming stripped 3 bases from V and 6 bases from J, with 10 bases between.

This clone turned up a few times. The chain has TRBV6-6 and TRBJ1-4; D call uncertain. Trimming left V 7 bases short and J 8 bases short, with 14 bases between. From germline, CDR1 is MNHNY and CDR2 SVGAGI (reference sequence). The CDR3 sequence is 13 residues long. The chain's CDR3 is CASNMGVGEKLFF. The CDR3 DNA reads TGTGCCAGCAATATGGGCGTTGGGGAAAAACTGTTTTTT.

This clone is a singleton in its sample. The CDR3 loop is CASSSDPGVPDEKLFF. The CDR3 DNA is TGTGCCAGCAGCTCCGACCCAGGGGTCCCTGATGAAAAACTGTTTTTT. V gene TRBV5-4 combines with J gene TRBJ1-4; D might be TRBD1 (6 bases). The V end was cut by 3 bases, the J end by 6 bases, with 18 bases between. The CDR3 is 16 amino acids. Germline V gene sequence: CDR1 SGHNT, CDR2 YYREEE (reference sequence).

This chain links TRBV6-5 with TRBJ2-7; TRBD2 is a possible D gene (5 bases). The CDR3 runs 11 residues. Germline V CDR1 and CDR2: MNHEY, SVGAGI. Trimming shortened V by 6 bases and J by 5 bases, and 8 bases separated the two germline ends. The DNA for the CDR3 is TGTGCCAGCAGGATCGGGGACGAGCAGTACTTC. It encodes CASRIGDEQYF.

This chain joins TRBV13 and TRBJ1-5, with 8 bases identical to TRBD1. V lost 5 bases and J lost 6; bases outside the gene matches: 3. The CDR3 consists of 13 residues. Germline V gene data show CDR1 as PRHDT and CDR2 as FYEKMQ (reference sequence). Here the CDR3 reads CASSPGQGQPQHF. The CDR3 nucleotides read TGTGCCAGCAGCCCCGGACAGGGTCAGCCCCAGCATTTT.

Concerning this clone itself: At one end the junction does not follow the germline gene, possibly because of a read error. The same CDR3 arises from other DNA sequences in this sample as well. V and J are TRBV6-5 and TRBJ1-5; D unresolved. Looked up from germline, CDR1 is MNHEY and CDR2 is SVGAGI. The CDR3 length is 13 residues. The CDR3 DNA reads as TGCGCCAGCAGTAGAGATAGCAATCAGCCCCAGCATTTT. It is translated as CASSRDSNQPQHF.

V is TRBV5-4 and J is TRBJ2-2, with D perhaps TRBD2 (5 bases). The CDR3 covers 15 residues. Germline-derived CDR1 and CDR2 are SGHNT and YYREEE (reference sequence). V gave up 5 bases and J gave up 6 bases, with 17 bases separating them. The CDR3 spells CASSQVRQEAGELFF. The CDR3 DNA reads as TGTGCCAGCAGTCAAGTAAGGCAGGAGGCCGGGGAGCTGTTTTTT.

CDR3 protein: CASSKGQAAGGGYTF. The CDR3 DNA sequence: TGTGCCAGCAGCAAGGGACAGGCGGCCGGGGGTGGCTACACCTTC. The V call is TRBV2, the J call TRBJ1-2, with 8 bases lining up with TRBD1. Germline V gene data show CDR1 as SNHLY and CDR2 as FYNNEI. V was pared by 6 bases and J by 7 bases, with 13 bases of the junction left unmatched. The CDR3 contains 15 residues.

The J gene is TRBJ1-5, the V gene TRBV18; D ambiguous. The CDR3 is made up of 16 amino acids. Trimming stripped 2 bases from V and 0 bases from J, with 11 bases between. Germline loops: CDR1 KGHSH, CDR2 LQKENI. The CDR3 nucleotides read TGTGCCAGCTCACCAGGTGAAAAGCGTAGCAATCAGCCCCAGCATTTT. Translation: CASSPGEKRSNQPQHF.

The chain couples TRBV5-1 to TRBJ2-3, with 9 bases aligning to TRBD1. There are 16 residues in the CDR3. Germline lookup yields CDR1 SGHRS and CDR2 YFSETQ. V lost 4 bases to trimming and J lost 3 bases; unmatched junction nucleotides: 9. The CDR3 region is CASSLQGAVGTDTQYF. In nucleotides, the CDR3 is TGCGCCAGCAGCCTACAGGGGGCAGTAGGAACAGATACGCAGTATTTT.

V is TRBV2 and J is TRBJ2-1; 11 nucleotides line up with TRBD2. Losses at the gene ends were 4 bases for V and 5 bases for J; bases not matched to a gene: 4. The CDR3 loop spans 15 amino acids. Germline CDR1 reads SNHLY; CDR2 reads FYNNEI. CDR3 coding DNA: TGTGCCAGCAGTGTTAGCGGGAGGGCCCACAATGAGCAGTTCTTC. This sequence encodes CASSVSGRAHNEQFF.

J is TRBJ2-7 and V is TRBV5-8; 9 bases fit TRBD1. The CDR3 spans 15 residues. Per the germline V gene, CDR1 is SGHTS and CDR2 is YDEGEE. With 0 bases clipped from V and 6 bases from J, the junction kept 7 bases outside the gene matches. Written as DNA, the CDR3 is TGTGCCAGCAGCTTGGTGTCCTGGACAGGGGCCGAGCAGTACTTC. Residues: CASSLVSWTGAEQYF.

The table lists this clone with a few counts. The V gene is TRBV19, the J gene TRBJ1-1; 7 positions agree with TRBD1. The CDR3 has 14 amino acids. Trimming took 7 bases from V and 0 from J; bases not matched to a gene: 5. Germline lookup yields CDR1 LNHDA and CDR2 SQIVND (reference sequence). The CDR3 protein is CASTMGQLNTEAFF. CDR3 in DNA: TGTGCCAGTACCATGGGACAGTTGAACACTGAAGCTTTCTTT.

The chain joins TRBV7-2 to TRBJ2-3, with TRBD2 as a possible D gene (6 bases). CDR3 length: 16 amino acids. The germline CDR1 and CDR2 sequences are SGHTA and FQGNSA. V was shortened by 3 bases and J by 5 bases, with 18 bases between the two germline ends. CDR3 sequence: CASSLVGAPRGDTQYF. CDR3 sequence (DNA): TGTGCCAGCAGCTTGGTGGGAGCCCCGCGGGGAGATACGCAGTATTTT.

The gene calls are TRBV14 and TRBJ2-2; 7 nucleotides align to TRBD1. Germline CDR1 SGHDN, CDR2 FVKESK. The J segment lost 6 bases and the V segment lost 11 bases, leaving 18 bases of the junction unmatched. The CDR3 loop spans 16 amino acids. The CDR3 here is CASSYGTVDWSGELFF. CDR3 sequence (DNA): TGTGCCTCCAGTTACGGGACAGTGGATTGGTCCGGGGAGCTGTTTTTT.

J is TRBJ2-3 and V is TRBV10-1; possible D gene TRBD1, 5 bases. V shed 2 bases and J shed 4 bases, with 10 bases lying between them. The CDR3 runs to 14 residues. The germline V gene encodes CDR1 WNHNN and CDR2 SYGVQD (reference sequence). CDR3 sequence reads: CASSEMGPPDTQYF. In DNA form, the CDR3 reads TGCGCCAGCAGTGAGATGGGGCCCCCAGATACGCAGTATTTT.

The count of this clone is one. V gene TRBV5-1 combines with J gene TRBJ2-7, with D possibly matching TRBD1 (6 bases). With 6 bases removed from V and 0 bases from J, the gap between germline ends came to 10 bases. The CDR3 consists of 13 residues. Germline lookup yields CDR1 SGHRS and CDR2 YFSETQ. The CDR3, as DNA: TGCGCCAGCACCGAACAGGGCTCCTACGAGCAGTACTTC. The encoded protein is CASTEQGSYEQYF. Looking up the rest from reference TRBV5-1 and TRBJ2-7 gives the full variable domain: KAGVTQTPRYLIKTRGQQVTLSCSPISGHRSVSWYQQTPGQGLQFLFEYFSETQRNKGNFPGRFSGRQFSNSRSEMNVSTLELGDSALYLCASTEQGSYEQYFGPGTRLTVT.

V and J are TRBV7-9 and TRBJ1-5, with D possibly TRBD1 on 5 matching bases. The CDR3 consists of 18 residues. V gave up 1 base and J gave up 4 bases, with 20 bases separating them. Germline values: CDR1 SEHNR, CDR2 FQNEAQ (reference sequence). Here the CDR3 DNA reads TGTGCCAGCAGCTTAGTTCATTGGAAATTGGGGCCGAATCAGCCCCAGCATTTT. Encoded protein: CASSLVHWKLGPNQPQHF.

CDR3 sequence (DNA): TGTGCCAGCAGCTTGGGGGGGAGGGGGACTGAAGCTTTCTTT. Protein: CASSLGGRGTEAFF. The chain joins TRBV5-6 to TRBJ1-1; D is possibly TRBD1 (6 bases). CDR3 length equals 14 residues. Germline CDR1 reads SGHDT; CDR2 reads YYEEEE. V was trimmed by 0 bases and J by 5 bases, leaving 11 bases between them.

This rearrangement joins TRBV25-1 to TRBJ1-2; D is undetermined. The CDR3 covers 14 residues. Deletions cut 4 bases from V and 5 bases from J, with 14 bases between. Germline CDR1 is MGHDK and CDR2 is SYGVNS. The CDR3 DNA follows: TGTGCCAGCAGTGCCACCGCCGGCGGGTATGGCTACACCTTC. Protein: CASSATAGGYGYTF.

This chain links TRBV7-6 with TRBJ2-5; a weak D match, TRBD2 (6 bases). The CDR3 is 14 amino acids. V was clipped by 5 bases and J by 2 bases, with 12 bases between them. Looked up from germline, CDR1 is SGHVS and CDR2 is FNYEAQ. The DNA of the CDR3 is TGTGCCAGCAGCGCTTACGGGAGACAAGAGACCCAGTACTTC. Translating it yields CASSAYGRQETQYF.

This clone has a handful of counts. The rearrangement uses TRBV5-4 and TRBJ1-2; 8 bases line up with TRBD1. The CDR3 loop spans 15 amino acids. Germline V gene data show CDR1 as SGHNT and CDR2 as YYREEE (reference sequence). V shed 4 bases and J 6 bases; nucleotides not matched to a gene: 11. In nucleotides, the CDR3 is TGTGCCAGCAGCCACCGGGACAGGTACCTCCATGGCTACACCTTC. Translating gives CASSHRDRYLHGYTF.

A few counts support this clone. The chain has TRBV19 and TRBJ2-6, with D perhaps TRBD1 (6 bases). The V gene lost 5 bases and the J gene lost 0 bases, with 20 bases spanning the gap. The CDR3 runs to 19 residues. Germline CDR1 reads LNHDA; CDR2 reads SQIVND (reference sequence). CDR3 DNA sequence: TGTGCCAGTAGTTCTGAACGACAGGTATCTCTCTCTGGGGCCAACGTCCTGACTTTC. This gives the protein CASSSERQVSLSGANVLTF.

The CDR3 is CASSLTGGRYNEQFF. DNA of the CDR3: TGTGCCAGCAGCCTTACGGGGGGCCGCTACAATGAGCAGTTCTTC. The chain joins TRBV9 to TRBJ2-1, with D possibly being TRBD2 (7 bases). Trimming took off 4 bases at V and 3 bases at J, with 14 bases between the two ends. CDR1 SGDLS and CDR2 YYNGEE come from the germline V gene. The CDR3 contains 15 residues.